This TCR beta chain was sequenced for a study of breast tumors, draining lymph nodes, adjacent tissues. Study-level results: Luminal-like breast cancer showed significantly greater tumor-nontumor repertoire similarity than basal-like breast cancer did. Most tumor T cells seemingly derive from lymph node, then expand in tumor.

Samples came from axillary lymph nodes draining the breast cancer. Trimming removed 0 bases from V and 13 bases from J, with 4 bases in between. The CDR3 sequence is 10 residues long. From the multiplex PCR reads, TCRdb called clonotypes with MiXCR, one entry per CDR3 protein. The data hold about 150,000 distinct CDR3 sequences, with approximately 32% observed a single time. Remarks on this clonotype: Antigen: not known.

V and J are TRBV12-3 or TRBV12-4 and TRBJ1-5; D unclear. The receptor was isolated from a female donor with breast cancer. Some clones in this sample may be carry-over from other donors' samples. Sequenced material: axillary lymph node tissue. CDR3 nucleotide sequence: TGTGCCAGCAGTTTAGCCGGACAGCATTTT. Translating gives CASSLAGQHF.